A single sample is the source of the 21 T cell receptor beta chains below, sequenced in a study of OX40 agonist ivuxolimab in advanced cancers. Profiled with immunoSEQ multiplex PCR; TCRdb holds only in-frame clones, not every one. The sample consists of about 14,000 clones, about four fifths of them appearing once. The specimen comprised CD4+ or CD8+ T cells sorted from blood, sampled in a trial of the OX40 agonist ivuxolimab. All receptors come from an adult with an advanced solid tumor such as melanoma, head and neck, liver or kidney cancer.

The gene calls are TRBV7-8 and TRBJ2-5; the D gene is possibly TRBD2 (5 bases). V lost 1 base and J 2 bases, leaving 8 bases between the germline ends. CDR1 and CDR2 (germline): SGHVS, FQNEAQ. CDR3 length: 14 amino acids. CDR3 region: CASSLGLAQETQYF. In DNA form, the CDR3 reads TGTGCCAGCAGCTTAGGGCTAGCTCAAGAGACCCAGTACTTC.

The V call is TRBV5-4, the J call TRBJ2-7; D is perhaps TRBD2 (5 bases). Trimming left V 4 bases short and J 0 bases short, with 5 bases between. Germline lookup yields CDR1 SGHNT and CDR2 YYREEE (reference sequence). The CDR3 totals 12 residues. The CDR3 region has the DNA TGTGCCAGCAGCACTAGCTCCTACGAGCAGTACTTC. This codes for CASSTSSYEQYF. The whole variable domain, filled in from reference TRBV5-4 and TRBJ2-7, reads ETGVTQSPTHLIKTRGQQVTLRCSSQSGHNTVSWYQQALGQGPQFIFQYYREEENGRGNFPPRFSGLQFPNYSSELNVNALELDDSALYLCASSTSSYEQYFGPGTRLTVT.

CDR3 amino acids: CASSSRGYGYGYTF. The CDR3 region has the DNA TGTGCCAGCAGTTCCAGGGGGTACGGGTATGGCTACACCTTC. The chain combines TRBV27 with TRBJ1-2, with 7 nucleotides matching TRBD1. J was trimmed by 5 bases and V by 4 bases; bases with no gene match: 7. In germline, CDR1 is MNHEY, CDR2 SMNVEV (reference sequence). The CDR3 is made up of 14 amino acids.

CDR3 coding DNA: TGCGCCAGCAGCCTTGGGGGAGGTTCACCCCTCCACTTT. Protein product: CASSLGGGSPLHF. The rearrangement joins TRBV5-1 to TRBJ1-6; D perhaps matches TRBD1 (5 bases). V dropped 4 bases and J dropped 9 bases, with 11 bases sitting between them. The CDR3 covers 13 residues. Germline CDR1 reads SGHRS; CDR2 reads YFSETQ.

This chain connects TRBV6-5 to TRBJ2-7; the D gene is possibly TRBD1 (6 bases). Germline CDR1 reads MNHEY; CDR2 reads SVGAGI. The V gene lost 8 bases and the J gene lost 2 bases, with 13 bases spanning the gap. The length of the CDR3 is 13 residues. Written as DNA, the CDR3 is TGTGCCAGCCTCTCGGGACAAACCTACGAGCAGTACTTC. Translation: CASLSGQTYEQYF.

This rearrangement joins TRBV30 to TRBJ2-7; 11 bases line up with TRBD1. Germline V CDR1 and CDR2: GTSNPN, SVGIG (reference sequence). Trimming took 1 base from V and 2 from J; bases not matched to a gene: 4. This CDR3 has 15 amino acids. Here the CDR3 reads CAWSAKGQGAYEQYF. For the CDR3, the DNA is TGTGCCTGGAGTGCGAAGGGACAGGGGGCCTACGAGCAGTACTTC.

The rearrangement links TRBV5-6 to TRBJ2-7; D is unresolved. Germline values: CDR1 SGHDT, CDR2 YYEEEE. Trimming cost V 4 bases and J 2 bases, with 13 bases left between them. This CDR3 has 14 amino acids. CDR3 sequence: CASSHKGGPYEQYF. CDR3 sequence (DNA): TGTGCCAGCAGCCACAAAGGTGGACCCTACGAGCAGTACTTC.

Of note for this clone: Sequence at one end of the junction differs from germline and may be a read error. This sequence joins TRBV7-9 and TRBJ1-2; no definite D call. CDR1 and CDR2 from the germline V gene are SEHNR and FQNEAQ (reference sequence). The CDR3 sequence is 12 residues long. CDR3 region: CAGRAAYYGYTF. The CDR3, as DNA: TGTGCCGGCAGAGCTGCGTACTATGGCTACACCTTC.

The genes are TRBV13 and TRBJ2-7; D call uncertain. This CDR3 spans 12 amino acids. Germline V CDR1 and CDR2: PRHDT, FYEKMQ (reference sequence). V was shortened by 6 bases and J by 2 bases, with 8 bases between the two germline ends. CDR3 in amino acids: CASRSGAYEQYF. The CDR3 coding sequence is TGTGCCAGCAGATCCGGAGCCTACGAGCAGTACTTC.

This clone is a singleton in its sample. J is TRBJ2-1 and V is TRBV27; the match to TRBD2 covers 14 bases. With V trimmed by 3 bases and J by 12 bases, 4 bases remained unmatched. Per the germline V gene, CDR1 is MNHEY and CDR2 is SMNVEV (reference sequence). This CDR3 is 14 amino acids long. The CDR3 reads CASSFPGLAGVQFF. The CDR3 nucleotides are TGTGCCAGCAGTTTCCCGGGACTAGCGGGAGTGCAGTTCTTC.

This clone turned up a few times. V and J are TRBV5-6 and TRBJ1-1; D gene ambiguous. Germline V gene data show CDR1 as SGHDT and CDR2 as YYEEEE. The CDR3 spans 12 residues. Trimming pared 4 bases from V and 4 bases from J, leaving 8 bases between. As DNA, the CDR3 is TGTGCCAGCAGCGCCATAGGCACTGAAGCTTTCTTT. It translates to CASSAIGTEAFF.

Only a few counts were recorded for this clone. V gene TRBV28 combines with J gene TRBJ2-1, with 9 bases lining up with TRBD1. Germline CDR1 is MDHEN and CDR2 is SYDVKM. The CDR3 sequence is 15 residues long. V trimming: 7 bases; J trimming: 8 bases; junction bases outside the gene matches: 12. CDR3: CASTSGQGRVDEQFF. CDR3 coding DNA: TGTGCCAGCACCTCCGGACAGGGGAGGGTCGATGAGCAGTTCTTC.

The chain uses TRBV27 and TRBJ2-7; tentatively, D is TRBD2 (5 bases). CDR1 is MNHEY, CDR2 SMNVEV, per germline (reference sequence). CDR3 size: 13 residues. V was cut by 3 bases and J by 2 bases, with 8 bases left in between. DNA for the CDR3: TGTGCCAGCAGTTTTTCGGGAACCTACGAGCAGTACTTC. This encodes CASSFSGTYEQYF.

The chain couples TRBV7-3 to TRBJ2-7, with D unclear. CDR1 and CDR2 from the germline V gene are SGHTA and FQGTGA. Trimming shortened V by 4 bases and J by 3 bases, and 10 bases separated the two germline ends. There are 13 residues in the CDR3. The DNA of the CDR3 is TGTGCCAGCAGCTACGAGAACGGCTACGAGCAGTACTTC. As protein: CASSYENGYEQYF.

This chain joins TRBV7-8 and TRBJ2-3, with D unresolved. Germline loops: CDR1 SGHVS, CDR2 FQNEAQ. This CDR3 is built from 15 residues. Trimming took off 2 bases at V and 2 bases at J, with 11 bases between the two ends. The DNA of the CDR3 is TGTGCCAGCAGCTTAAAGGCCTCCTTCACAGATACGCAGTATTTT. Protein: CASSLKASFTDTQYF.

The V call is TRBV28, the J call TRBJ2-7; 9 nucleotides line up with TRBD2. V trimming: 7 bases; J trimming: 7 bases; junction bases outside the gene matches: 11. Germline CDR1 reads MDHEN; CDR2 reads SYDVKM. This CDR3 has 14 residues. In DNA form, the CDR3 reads TGTGCCAGCACCCTCACAGGGGCGGGGGGGGAGCAGTACTTC. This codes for CASTLTGAGGEQYF. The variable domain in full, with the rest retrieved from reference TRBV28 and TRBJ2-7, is DVKVTQSSRYLVKRTGEKVFLECVQDMDHENMFWYRQDPGLGLRLIYFSYDVKMKEKGDIPEGYSVSREKKERFSLILESASTNQTSMYLCASTLTGAGGEQYFGPGTRLTVT.

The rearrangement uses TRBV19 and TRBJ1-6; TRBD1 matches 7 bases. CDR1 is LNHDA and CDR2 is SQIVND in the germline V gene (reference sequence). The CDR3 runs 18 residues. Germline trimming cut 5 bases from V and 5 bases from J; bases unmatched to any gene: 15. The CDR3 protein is CASSPKGGIGTDNSPLHF. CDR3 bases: TGTGCCAGTAGTCCAAAGGGAGGTATCGGGACAGATAATTCACCCCTCCACTTT.

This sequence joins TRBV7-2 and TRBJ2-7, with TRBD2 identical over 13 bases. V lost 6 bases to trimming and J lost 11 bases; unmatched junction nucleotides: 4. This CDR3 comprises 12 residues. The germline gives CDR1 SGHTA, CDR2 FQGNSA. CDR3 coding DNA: TGTGCCAGCAGTTCCGGGACTAGCGGGGAGTACTTC. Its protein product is CASSSGTSGEYF.

The CDR3 DNA reads as TGTGCCAGCAGGGTTGCCGGATACCAAGAGACCCAGTACTTC. Protein sequence: CASRVAGYQETQYF. The chain uses TRBV6-5 and TRBJ2-5; D is unresolved. The germline gives CDR1 MNHEY, CDR2 SVGAGI. The CDR3 totals 14 residues. The V end lost 6 bases, the J end lost 0 bases, and 11 bases lay between the germline ends.

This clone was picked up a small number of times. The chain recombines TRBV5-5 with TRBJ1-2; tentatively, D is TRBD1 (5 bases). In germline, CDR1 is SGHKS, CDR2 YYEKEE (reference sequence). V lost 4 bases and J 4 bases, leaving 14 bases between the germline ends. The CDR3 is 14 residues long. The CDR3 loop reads CASSHAQGGYGYTF. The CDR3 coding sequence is TGTGCCAGCAGCCACGCCCAGGGAGGCTATGGCTACACCTTC.

CDR3 residues: CASSFRTGNEQYF. DNA of the CDR3: TGTGCCAGCAGTTTCAGGACAGGGAACGAGCAGTACTTC. The chain has TRBV27 and TRBJ2-7; TRBD1 matches at 8 bases. The V gene's germline CDR1 is MNHEY and CDR2 SMNVEV (reference sequence). This CDR3 spans 13 amino acids. Trimming cost V 3 bases and J 5 bases; bases outside gene matches: 3.